The clone carrying this TCR beta chain showed up just once. This entry comes from a study of CD8 T cells in Susac syndrome. After extraction with the RNeasy kit, about 0.45 to 1 ug of the RNA was reverse transcribed using random hexamers. One entry per CDR3 protein, called by TCRdb with MiXCR from the immunoSEQ multiplex PCR reads. The sample records fewer than 85,000 distinct CDR3 sequences, 85% to 95% being singletons. Trimming took off 6 bases at V and 0 bases at J, with 9 bases between the two ends. The CDR3 has 12 amino acids. Germline lookup yields CDR1 DFQATT and CDR2 SNEGSKA (reference sequence).

This receptor was identified in a human donor with Susac syndrome. The sequenced material came from CD8+ T cells from PBMCs. The chain couples TRBV20-1 to TRBJ2-7; D remains ambiguous. This chain's CDR3 is CSASESSYEQYF. CDR3 DNA sequence: TGCAGTGCCTCGGAGAGCTCCTACGAGCAGTACTTC.